This is a list of T cell receptor beta chains from one sample in a study of PD-L1 blockade in urothelial cancer. The data were produced by immunoSEQ multiplex PCR, yet TCRdb's version contains in-frame clones alone and is incomplete. In the table there are some 100,000 clones, roughly nine tenths of which are singletons. The sample in question was PBMCs, obtained around atezolizumab (anti-PD-L1) treatment. These receptor sequences come from a woman aged 80 or older with urothelial cancer. Each CDR3 is given with its conserved first and last residue. D genes are given only for firm matches. Rows give clone size only sometimes, using once, few, many, or a class for an expanded clone.

J: TRBJ2-2; V: TRBV7-8; D: -; size: once; CDR3: CASRTTGLTGELFF; DNA: TGTGCCAGCAGAACCACAGGGCTCACCGGGGAGCTGTTTTTT
J: TRBJ2-1; V: TRBV9; D: TRBD2; size: -; CDR3: CASSVVASGSSEQFF; DNA: TGTGCCAGCAGCGTAGTGGCTAGCGGGAGTAGTGAGCAGTTCTTC
J: TRBJ1-3; V: TRBV11-2; D: -; size: -; CDR3: CASSLDVRESSGNTIYF; DNA: TGTGCCAGCAGCTTAGACGTTAGGGAGAGCTCTGGAAACACCATATATTTT
J: TRBJ2-2; V: TRBV4-2; D: TRBD1; size: -; CDR3: CASSQVDRGTGELFF; DNA: TGTGCCAGCAGCCAAGTGGACAGGGGCACCGGGGAGCTGTTTTTT
J: TRBJ2-7; V: TRBV2; D: TRBD2; size: -; CDR3: CASSEVTSGRASYEQYF; DNA: TGTGCCAGCAGTGAAGTAACTAGCGGGCGAGCCTCCTACGAGCAGTACTTC
J: TRBJ1-2; V: TRBV7-2; D: -; size: once; CDR3: CASSLGGFSRYGYTF; DNA: TGTGCCAGCAGCTTAGGAGGGTTCTCTCGGTATGGCTACACCTTC
J: TRBJ2-7; V: TRBV30; D: TRBD1; size: -; CDR3: CAWTPLNMGQGVYEQYF; DNA: TGTGCCTGGACCCCGCTCAACATGGGACAGGGGGTCTACGAGCAGTACTTC
J: TRBJ2-3; V: TRBV19; D: TRBD2; size: -; CDR3: CASSVTGTSGSSSDTQYF; DNA: TGTGCCAGTAGTGTCACCGGGACTAGCGGGAGTAGCTCAGATACGCAGTATTTT
J: TRBJ1-1; V: TRBV18; D: TRBD1; size: -; CDR3: CASSPRQGSEAFF; DNA: TGTGCCAGCTCACCCCGACAGGGCTCTGAAGCTTTCTTT
J: TRBJ1-2; V: TRBV25-1; D: TRBD1; size: -; CDR3: CASSGGQGKGGYGYTF; DNA: TGTGCCAGCAGTGGCGGACAGGGGAAGGGAGGCTATGGCTACACCTTC
J: TRBJ1-5; V: TRBV6-1; D: -; size: -; CDR3: CASSEASGAGDQPQHF; DNA: TGTGCCAGCAGTGAAGCGAGCGGGGCAGGGGACCAGCCCCAGCATTTT
J: TRBJ2-7; V: TRBV5-6; D: TRBD2; size: -; CDR3: CASSPFSGRNSEQYF; DNA: TGTGCCAGCAGCCCCTTTAGCGGGAGAAACTCCGAGCAGTACTTC
J: TRBJ2-7; V: TRBV5-4; D: TRBD1; size: -; CDR3: CAISRDRYYEQYF; DNA: TGTGCCATCTCCCGGGACAGATACTACGAGCAGTACTTC
J: TRBJ2-2; V: TRBV1; D: -; size: once; CDR3: CTSSQPRTSGSVTGELFF; DNA: TGCACCAGCAGCCAACCCAGGACTAGCGGGAGCGTCACCGGGGAGCTGTTTTTT
J: TRBJ2-5; V: TRBV7-2; D: TRBD2; size: -; CDR3: CASSLAARAAGEETQYF; DNA: TGTGCCAGCAGCTTAGCGGCGCGGGCAGCGGGAGAAGAGACCCAGTACTTC
J: TRBJ2-1; V: TRBV4-1; D: TRBD2; size: -; CDR3: CASSQDSEGTSGRAGHNEQFF; DNA: TGCGCCAGCAGCCAAGACTCAGAAGGGACTAGCGGGAGGGCGGGCCACAATGAGCAGTTCTTC
J: TRBJ2-2; V: TRBV5-5; D: -; size: -; CDR3: CASCKRTANTGELFF; DNA: TGTGCCAGCTGCAAACGGACAGCGAACACCGGGGAGCTGTTTTTT
J: TRBJ1-5; V: TRBV2; D: TRBD1; size: -; CDR3: CASSGDRGFQPQHF; DNA: TGTGCCAGCAGTGGGGACAGGGGCTTTCAGCCCCAGCATTTT
J: TRBJ1-1; V: TRBV7-9; D: -; size: -; CDR3: CASSRPTREGTEAFF; DNA: TGTGCCAGCAGTCGCCCGACCAGGGAGGGGACTGAAGCTTTCTTT
J: TRBJ2-7; V: TRBV29-1; D: TRBD2; size: -; CDR3: CSVGTSAYEQYF; DNA: TGCAGCGTAGGGACTAGTGCCTACGAGCAGTACTTC
J: TRBJ2-7; V: TRBV9; D: TRBD2; size: -; CDR3: CASKPGLAGAGPSEQYF; DNA: TGTGCCAGCAAGCCGGGACTAGCGGGAGCCGGCCCCTCCGAGCAGTACTTC
J: TRBJ2-3; V: TRBV9; D: TRBD2; size: -; CDR3: CASSPLAGGDTQYF; DNA: TGTGCCAGCAGCCCGCTAGCGGGAGGGGATACGCAGTATTTT
J: TRBJ2-3; V: TRBV7-9; D: -; size: -; CDR3: CAGSQGATTDTQYF; DNA: TGTGCCGGATCACAGGGCGCGACCACAGATACGCAGTATTTT
J: TRBJ2-1; V: TRBV29-1; D: -; size: -; CDR3: CTTSNLYNEQFF; DNA: TGCACCACTAGCAACCTTTACAATGAGCAGTTCTTC
J: TRBJ2-7; V: TRBV11-2; D: TRBD2; size: -; CDR3: CASSLAAGGPYEQYF; DNA: TGTGCCAGCAGCTTAGCAGCGGGAGGTCCCTACGAGCAGTACTTC
J: TRBJ2-1; V: TRBV4-2; D: TRBD1; size: once; CDR3: CASSQVRQGEVVHRHEQFF; DNA: TGTGCCAGCAGCCAAGTCAGACAGGGGGAGGTTGTACACAGGCATGAGCAGTTCTTC
J: TRBJ2-3; V: TRBV7-9; D: -; size: -; CDR3: CASSLLSTDTQYF; DNA: TGTGCCAGCAGCTTATTAAGCACAGATACGCAGTATTTT
J: TRBJ1-2; V: TRBV4-1; D: -; size: -; CDR3: CASSRGGGIYGYTF; DNA: TGCGCCAGCAGCCGCGGGGGCGGAATCTATGGCTACACCTTC
J: TRBJ2-2; V: TRBV9; D: -; size: -; CDR3: CAAYLMKTRGYAPGELFF; DNA: TGTGCCGCCTACTTAATGAAGACTAGAGGATATGCGCCCGGGGAGCTGTTTTTT
J: TRBJ2-7; V: TRBV4-1; D: TRBD2; size: -; CDR3: CASSQELGGSREQYF; DNA: TGCGCCAGCAGCCAAGAACTCGGCGGGAGTCGGGAGCAGTACTTC
J: TRBJ2-7; V: TRBV7-6; D: TRBD1; size: -; CDR3: CASSPPQGQGSEQYF; DNA: TGTGCCAGCAGTCCACCCCAGGGACAGGGATCCGAGCAGTACTTC
J: TRBJ2-3; V: TRBV27; D: -; size: -; CDR3: CASSPGQQHSTDTQYF; DNA: TGTGCCAGCAGCCCGGGACAACAACACAGCACAGATACGCAGTATTTT
J: TRBJ2-1; V: TRBV6-1; D: -; size: once; CDR3: CASSSDPGLYNEQFF; DNA: TGTGCCAGCAGCTCGGACCCAGGACTGTACAATGAGCAGTTCTTC
J: TRBJ2-7; V: TRBV27; D: TRBD1; size: -; CDR3: CASSPPHRGRPYEQYF; DNA: TGTGCCAGCAGTCCACCTCACAGGGGGCGTCCGTACGAGCAGTACTTC
J: TRBJ2-1; V: TRBV10-3; D: -; size: -; CDR3: CAISEPDFHGQFF; DNA: TGTGCCATCAGTGAGCCTGATTTTCACGGGCAGTTCTTC
J: TRBJ2-1; V: TRBV2; D: TRBD2; size: -; CDR3: CASTQLAGINNEQFF; DNA: TGTGCCAGCACCCAACTAGCGGGAATTAACAATGAGCAGTTCTTC
J: TRBJ2-1; V: TRBV7-2; D: TRBD1; size: -; CDR3: CASSPPGQGASNEQFF; DNA: TGTGCCAGCAGCCCCCCGGGACAGGGGGCGAGTAATGAGCAGTTCTTC
J: TRBJ2-1; V: TRBV30; D: -; size: -; CDR3: CAWGGLEQFF; DNA: TGTGCCTGGGGAGGGCTTGAGCAGTTCTTC
J: TRBJ1-5; V: TRBV18; D: TRBD1; size: -; CDR3: CASSAGTGGNQPQHF; DNA: TGTGCCAGCTCAGCCGGGACAGGGGGTAATCAGCCCCAGCATTTT
J: TRBJ2-1; V: TRBV25-1; D: -; size: -; CDR3: CASSHNAGPYNEQFF; DNA: TGTGCCAGCAGTCACAACGCGGGACCCTACAATGAGCAGTTCTTC
J: TRBJ1-4; V: TRBV28; D: -; size: -; CDR3: CASSSMRSANEKLFF; DNA: TGTGCCAGCAGTTCAATGAGGTCGGCTAATGAAAAACTGTTTTTT
J: TRBJ2-1; V: TRBV9; D: TRBD1; size: -; CDR3: CASSVEGDRYNEQFF; DNA: TGTGCCAGCAGCGTAGAGGGGGACAGATACAATGAGCAGTTCTTC
J: TRBJ2-7; V: TRBV5-8; D: -; size: -; CDR3: CASSSTTREQYF; DNA: TGTGCCAGCAGCTCAACTACGCGGGAGCAGTACTTC
J: TRBJ2-7; V: TRBV10-2; D: TRBD2; size: -; CDR3: CANECRDYPYEQYF; DNA: TGCGCCAACGAATGCCGGGACTACCCCTACGAGCAGTACTTC
J: TRBJ2-1; V: TRBV6-5; D: TRBD2; size: -; CDR3: CASRLAGAPNEQFF; DNA: TGTGCCAGCAGACTAGCGGGAGCCCCCAATGAGCAGTTCTTC
J: TRBJ1-5; V: TRBV19; D: TRBD1; size: -; CDR3: CASSPTGVDQPQHF; DNA: TGTGCCAGTAGTCCCACAGGGGTCGATCAGCCCCAGCATTTT
J: TRBJ1-4; V: TRBV25-1; D: -; size: -; CDR3: CASSEGAGPTNEKLFF; DNA: TGTGCCAGCAGTGAGGGCGCAGGCCCGACTAATGAAAAACTGTTTTTT
J: TRBJ2-1; V: TRBV5-4; D: -; size: -; CDR3: CASSPGTEQFF; DNA: TGTGCCAGCAGCCCCGGGACAGAGCAGTTCTTC
J: TRBJ1-4; V: TRBV5-1; D: -; size: -; CDR3: CASSLAAQSNEKLFF; DNA: TGCGCCAGCAGCTTGGCGGCACAGAGTAATGAAAAACTGTTTTTT
J: TRBJ2-5; V: TRBV23-1; D: TRBD1; size: -; CDR3: CASRSMDRVCETQYF; DNA: TGCGCCAGCAGATCGATGGACAGGGTATGCGAGACCCAGTACTTC
J: TRBJ2-3; V: TRBV27; D: -; size: -; CDR3: CASRSPRAEGPDTQYF; DNA: TGTGCCAGCAGAAGCCCGCGGGCGGAGGGGCCAGATACGCAGTATTTT
J: TRBJ2-5; V: TRBV28; D: TRBD2; size: -; CDR3: CASSPAGVQETQYF; DNA: TGTGCCAGCAGTCCAGCGGGAGTGCAAGAGACCCAGTACTTC
J: TRBJ1-5; V: TRBV23-1; D: -; size: -; CDR3: CASSQRGTSKEWNQPQHF; DNA: TGCGCCAGCAGTCAACGGGGGACTTCTAAGGAGTGGAATCAGCCCCAGCATTTT
J: TRBJ1-2; V: TRBV6-6; D: -; size: -; CDR3: CASSYTDGQQDF; DNA: TGTGCCAGCAGTTACACGGACGGTCAACAGGACTTC
J: TRBJ1-1; V: TRBV19; D: TRBD1; size: -; CDR3: CASSTGQARNTEAFF; DNA: TGTGCCAGTAGTACCGGACAGGCTAGGAACACTGAAGCTTTCTTT
J: TRBJ2-1; V: TRBV11-3; D: -; size: -; CDR3: CASSDTGRLYNEQFF; DNA: TGTGCCAGCAGCGATACAGGACGGCTCTACAATGAGCAGTTCTTC
J: TRBJ1-2; V: TRBV28; D: -; size: -; CDR3: CASSRGGAGLGYTF; DNA: TGTGCCAGCAGTCGGGGAGGGGCAGGGCTTGGCTACACCTTC